This TCR beta chain appears in the sequencing data of a study of T-cell reconstitution after alpha-beta-depleted transplantation in children. Trimming took 0 bases from V and 3 from J, leaving 6 bases between them. The CDR3 consists of 12 residues. Germline V gives CDR1 GTSNPN, CDR2 SVGIG (reference sequence). Unique molecular identifiers tagged the TCRbeta library. A single record per CDR3 protein comes from TCRdb applying MiXCR to the PCR reads. The sample shows approximately 590,000 distinct CDR3 sequences, approximately 10% of them seen only once. The sample consisted of PBMCs from the stem cell graft donor, taken from the stem cell graft. The TCR sequence derives from a human donor who donated a stem cell graft to a child with acute myeloid leukemia. The chain employs TRBV30 and TRBJ2-7; D not certain. CDR3 sequence (DNA): TGTGCCTGGAGTGTAAGTGTCTACGAGCAGTACTTC. Its protein is CAWSVSVYEQYF.